These T cell receptor beta chains were read from a single sample in a study of shared clonotypes between healthy human individuals. The method was immunoSEQ multiplex PCR; TCRdb's version includes in-frame clones alone and lacks a portion of them. The sample has over a million clones; approximately 96% are singletons. Sequencing was done on a sample of naive CD4+ T cells sorted from blood. The source of these receptors is a man aged 30-40 years in good health. Both conserved end residues are part of each CDR3. The D gene is left open where the match is weak. Expanded clones get a size class; other rows say once, few or many, or leave the size out.

j_gene	d_gene	v_gene	abundance	CDR3aa	CDR3nt
TRBJ2-5	NA	TRBV2	NA	CASSEETQETQYF	TGTGCCAGCAGTGAAGAGACTCAAGAGACCCAGTACTTC
TRBJ1-1	NA	TRBV7-2	NA	CASSLGGLNTEAFF	TGTGCCAGCAGCTTAGGAGGTCTGAACACTGAAGCTTTCTTT
TRBJ1-2	NA	TRBV15	NA	CATSRAPHASVFPHGYTF	TGTGCCACCAGCAGAGCCCCCCACGCCAGCGTTTTCCCCCATGGCTACACCTTC
TRBJ1-5	NA	TRBV7-2	NA	CASSLGGGTNQPQHF	TGTGCCAGCAGCCTCGGGGGAGGAACCAATCAGCCCCAGCATTTT
TRBJ1-5	NA	TRBV5-6	NA	CASSKNVGSRSSQPQHF	TGTGCCAGCAGCAAGAACGTAGGTAGCAGAAGTAGTCAGCCCCAGCATTTT
TRBJ2-6	TRBD2	TRBV28	NA	CAAGGRAGANVLTF	TGTGCCGCCGGAGGGAGGGCTGGGGCCAACGTCCTGACTTTC
TRBJ2-2	TRBD2	TRBV4-1	NA	CASSRAGTSGSGTGELFF	TGCGCCAGCAGCCGGGCAGGCACTAGCGGGAGCGGGACCGGGGAGCTGTTTTTT
TRBJ2-7	TRBD2	TRBV25-1	NA	CASSEPASGTNEQYF	TGTGCCAGCAGCGAGCCGGCTAGCGGGACCAACGAGCAGTACTTC
TRBJ2-7	NA	TRBV5-4	NA	CASSLGGTSLTYEQYF	TGTGCCAGCAGCTTGGGAGGGACTTCACTTACCTACGAGCAGTACTTC
TRBJ2-3	NA	TRBV5-4	NA	CASSPPGRKDTQYF	TGTGCCAGCAGCCCGCCGGGAAGGAAGGATACGCAGTATTTT
TRBJ2-2	NA	TRBV27	NA	CASSFRRATGELFF	TGTGCCAGCAGTTTTCGGAGGGCCACCGGGGAGCTGTTTTTT
TRBJ1-2	NA	TRBV6-6	NA	CASSDLPGQLGYTF	TGTGCCAGCAGCGACCTACCCGGACAGTTAGGCTACACCTTC
TRBJ2-5	NA	TRBV15	NA	CATSRVGGGEETQYF	TGTGCCACCAGCAGAGTTGGAGGGGGCGAGGAGACCCAGTACTTC
TRBJ1-2	NA	TRBV19	NA	CASSIGGKYGYTF	TGTGCCAGTAGTATAGGAGGGAAATATGGCTACACCTTC
TRBJ2-7	NA	TRBV5-6	NA	CASSFSRARYYYEQYF	TGTGCCAGCAGCTTTTCCAGGGCCCGCTATTACTACGAGCAGTACTTC
TRBJ1-4	TRBD1	TRBV4-1	once	CASSLAGGAATNEKLFF	TGCGCCAGCAGCCTGGCAGGGGGCGCGGCAACTAATGAAAAACTGTTTTTT
TRBJ1-1	NA	TRBV5-4	NA	CASSLVVAGTHTEAFF	TGTGCCAGCAGCTTGGTAGTCGCCGGGACCCACACTGAAGCTTTCTTT
TRBJ2-3	NA	TRBV9	NA	CASSVGSGYTDTQYF	TGTGCCAGCAGCGTGGGGAGCGGCTACACAGATACGCAGTATTTT
TRBJ1-1	TRBD1	TRBV7-2	NA	CASSYLSTGETEAFF	TGTGCCAGCAGCTACCTCTCGACAGGGGAAACTGAAGCTTTCTTT
TRBJ2-1	NA	TRBV9	NA	CASSVGDPRDEQFF	TGTGCCAGCAGCGTAGGCGACCCCCGAGACGAGCAGTTCTTC
TRBJ2-6	NA	TRBV7-2	NA	CASSPRASGANVLTF	TGTGCCAGCAGCCCCCGTGCGTCTGGGGCCAACGTCCTGACTTTC
TRBJ1-1	TRBD1	TRBV2	NA	CASSARTGGADTEAFF	TGTGCCAGCAGTGCCAGGACAGGGGGCGCGGACACTGAAGCTTTCTTT
TRBJ1-2	TRBD1	TRBV5-4	NA	CASSWGTAYGYTF	TGTGCCAGCAGCTGGGGGACAGCCTATGGCTACACCTTC
TRBJ2-5	TRBD2	TRBV15	NA	CATSRGTSGGSLGETQYF	TGTGCCACCAGCAGGGGTACTAGCGGGGGCTCCCTAGGGGAGACCCAGTACTTC
TRBJ2-7	TRBD2	TRBV9	NA	CASSVGGTSGFRVF	TGTGCCAGCAGCGTAGGCGGGACTAGCGGGTTCCGTGTCTTC
TRBJ2-7	NA	TRBV27	NA	CASSLLNSQGALYEQYF	TGTGCCAGCAGTTTACTCAACTCACAGGGTGCCCTCTACGAGCAGTACTTC
TRBJ2-4	TRBD2	TRBV7-9	NA	CASSLLAGEGDIQYF	TGTGCCAGCAGCCTACTAGCGGGAGAAGGGGACATTCAGTACTTC